Reported below is one T cell receptor (beta chain). This specimen comes from a study of blood T cell repertoires in COVID-19. Method: immunoSEQ multiplex PCR; TCRdb's copy keeps in-frame clones and lacks some. The sample contains roughly 190,000 clones, over 80% of which appear only once. The sequenced sample was PBMCs or T cells enriched from blood (not recorded which). The receptor was derived from a woman in her 30s who had been exposed to COVID-19.

The CDR3 DNA reads TGTGCCAGCAGCCGGGGGGGATCCATCAATCAGCCCCAGCATTTT. It is translated as CASSRGGSINQPQHF. The chain links TRBV7-3 to TRBJ1-5; a possible D gene is TRBD1 (5 bases). Germline CDR1 SGHTA, CDR2 FQGTGA. V shed 5 bases and J shed 3 bases, with 14 bases lying between them. The length of the CDR3 is 15 residues.